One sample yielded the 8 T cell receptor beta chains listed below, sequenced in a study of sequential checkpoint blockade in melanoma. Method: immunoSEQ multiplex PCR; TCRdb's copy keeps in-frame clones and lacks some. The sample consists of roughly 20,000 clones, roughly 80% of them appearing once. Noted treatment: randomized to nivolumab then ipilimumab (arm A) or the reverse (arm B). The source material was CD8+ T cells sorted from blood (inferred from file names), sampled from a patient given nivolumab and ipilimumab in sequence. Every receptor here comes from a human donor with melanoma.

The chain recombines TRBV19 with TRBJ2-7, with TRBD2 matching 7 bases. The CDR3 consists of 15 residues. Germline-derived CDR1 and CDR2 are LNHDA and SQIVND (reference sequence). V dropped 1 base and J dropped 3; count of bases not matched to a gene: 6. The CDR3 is CASSIASGAGYEQYF. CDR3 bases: TGTGCCAGTAGTATAGCTAGCGGAGCTGGCTACGAGCAGTACTTC. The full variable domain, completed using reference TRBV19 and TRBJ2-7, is DGGITQSPKYLFRKEGQNVTLSCEQNLNHDAMYWYRQDPGQGLRLIYYSQIVNDFQKGDIAEGYSVSREKKESFPLTVTSAQKNPTAFYLCASSIASGAGYEQYFGPGTRLTVT.

The CDR3 loop reads CASSDNTNEQFF. CDR3 in DNA: TGTGCCAGCAGCGACAACACGAATGAGCAGTTCTTC. The chain uses TRBV9 and TRBJ2-1; unclear D gene. The CDR3 runs 12 residues. The V end lost 3 bases, the J end lost 7 bases, and 8 bases lay between the germline ends. Germline V gene lookup returns CDR1 SGDLS and CDR2 YYNGEE.

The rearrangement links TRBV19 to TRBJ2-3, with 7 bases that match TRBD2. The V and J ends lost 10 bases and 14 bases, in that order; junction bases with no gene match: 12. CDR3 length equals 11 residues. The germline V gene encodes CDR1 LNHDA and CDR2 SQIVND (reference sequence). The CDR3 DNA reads TGTGCCACTCACGCCAGCGGGGAGGTGTATTTT. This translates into CATHASGEVYF.

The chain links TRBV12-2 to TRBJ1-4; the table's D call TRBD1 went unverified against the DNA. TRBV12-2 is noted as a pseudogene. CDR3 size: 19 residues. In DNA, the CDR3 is TGTGCAAGTCGCCATCAACCCGACAGGGTGAGGGAGGCTAATGAAAAACTGTTTTTT. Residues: CASRHQPDRVREANEKLFF.

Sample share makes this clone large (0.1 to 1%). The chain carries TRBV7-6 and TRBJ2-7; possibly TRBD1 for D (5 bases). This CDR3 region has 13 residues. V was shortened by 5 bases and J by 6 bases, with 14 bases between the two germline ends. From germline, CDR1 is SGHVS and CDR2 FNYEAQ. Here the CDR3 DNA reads TGTGCCAGCAGCACCAGCCAGGGCTCCGAGCAGTACTTC. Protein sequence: CASSTSQGSEQYF.

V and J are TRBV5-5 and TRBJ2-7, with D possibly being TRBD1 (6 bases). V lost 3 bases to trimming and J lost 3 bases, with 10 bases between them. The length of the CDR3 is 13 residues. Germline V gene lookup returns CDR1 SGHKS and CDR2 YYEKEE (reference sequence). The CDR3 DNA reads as TGTGCCAGCAGCTGGGGACAAGACTACGAGCAGTACTTC. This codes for CASSWGQDYEQYF.

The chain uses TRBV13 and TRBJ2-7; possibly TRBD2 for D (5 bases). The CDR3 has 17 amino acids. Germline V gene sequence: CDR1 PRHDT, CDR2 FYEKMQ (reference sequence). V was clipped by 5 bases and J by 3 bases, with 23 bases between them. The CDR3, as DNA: TGTGCCAGCAGCCCCTCCCCCGGGGAGCCGGGGAGCTACGAGCAGTACTTC. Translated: CASSPSPGEPGSYEQYF.

DNA of the CDR3: TGTGCCAGCAGTTTAGGGGAGGGGAATCCGGGAGATCAGCCCCAGCATTTT. It yields the protein CASSLGEGNPGDQPQHF. The chain employs TRBV27 and TRBJ1-5, with D perhaps TRBD1 (5 bases). This CDR3 is built from 17 residues. Deletions cut 2 bases from V and 5 bases from J, with 19 bases between. Germline loops: CDR1 MNHEY, CDR2 SMNVEV (reference sequence).